Presented here are 20 T cell receptor beta chains from one specimen sequenced in a study of cytomegalovirus exposure and HLA in healthy donors. A multiplex PCR was run with 60 Vbeta primers and 13 Jbeta primers. Using immunoSEQ multiplex PCR, the repertoire was profiled, and TCRdb retains in-frame clones only, with some absent. The sample lists roughly 100,000 clones; around 80% were seen once. Input material: PBMCs. The origin of the receptors is a woman aged 18-35 years in good health and CMV-seropositive.

This chain connects TRBV9 to TRBJ1-3; TRBD1 might be the D (5 bases). Between the trimmed V and J ends, which lost 0 bases and 1 base, there was a span of 8 bases. Germline loops: CDR1 SGDLS, CDR2 YYNGEE. CDR3 size: 15 residues. Written as DNA, the CDR3 is TGTGCCAGCAGCGTAGCGCCAGGGTCTGGAAACACCATATATTTT. Its protein product is CASSVAPGSGNTIYF. The complete variable domain, with remaining parts taken from reference TRBV9 and TRBJ1-3, reads DSGVTQTPKHLITATGQRVTLRCSPRSGDLSVYWYQQSLDQGLQFLIQYYNGEERAKGNILERFSAQQFPDLHSELNLSSLELGDSALYFCASSVAPGSGNTIYFGEGSWLTVV.

The rearrangement links TRBV29-1 to TRBJ2-1, with D perhaps TRBD2 (7 bases). The germline gives CDR1 SQVTM, CDR2 ANQGSEA. The CDR3 loop spans 12 amino acids. The CDR3 is CRRGRGGNEQFF. Here the CDR3 DNA reads TGCCGAAGGGGCAGGGGAGGGAATGAGCAGTTCTTC.

The rearrangement joins TRBV28 to TRBJ2-7, with D perhaps TRBD2 (6 bases). The V gene's germline CDR1 is MDHEN and CDR2 SYDVKM. V lost 6 bases, J lost 1 base, and 10 bases lay in between. The CDR3 is made up of 13 amino acids. CDR3 coding DNA: TGTGCCAGCAGCCCTAGCGAGTCCTACGAGCAGTACTTC. It encodes CASSPSESYEQYF.

J is TRBJ2-7 and V is TRBV16; D is ambiguous. Trimming took 0 bases from V and 2 from J, leaving 8 bases between them. The CDR3 totals 14 residues. The V gene's germline CDR1 is KGHSY and CDR2 FQNENV. The CDR3 region has the DNA TGTGCCAGCAGCCAATCTGCGAAGACCTACGAGCAGTACTTC. Its protein product is CASSQSAKTYEQYF. Complete variable domain (other parts from reference TRBV16 and TRBJ2-7): GEEVAQTPKHLVRGEGQKAKLYCAPIKGHSYVFWYQQVLKNEFKFLISFQNENVFDETGMPKERFSAKCLPNSPCSLEIQATKLEDSAVYFCASSQSAKTYEQYFGPGTRLTVT.

The chain is built from TRBV30 and TRBJ2-3; 9 bases fit TRBD2. The V and J ends lost 0 bases and 4 bases, in that order; junction bases with no gene match: 11. The CDR3 loop spans 17 amino acids. Germline V CDR1 and CDR2: GTSNPN, SVGIG (reference sequence). The CDR3 loop is CAWSVTAGGPEPDTQYF. In DNA, the CDR3 is TGTGCCTGGAGTGTAACGGCGGGAGGGCCCGAGCCAGATACGCAGTATTTT.

The chain links TRBV6-5 to TRBJ2-7; tentatively, D is TRBD2 (7 bases). The V end was cut by 2 bases, the J end by 8 bases, with 13 bases between. The germline CDR1 and CDR2 sequences are MNHEY and SVGAGI. The CDR3 extends over 13 amino acids. CDR3 in amino acids: CASSYRGAGKQYF. The DNA of the CDR3 is TGTGCCAGCAGTTACCGGGGGGCTGGCAAGCAGTACTTC.

The chain recombines TRBV12-5 with TRBJ1-5, with D possibly TRBD1 on 6 matching bases. Germline-derived CDR1 and CDR2 are LGHNT and FRNRAP. The V end was cut by 6 bases, the J end by 1 base, with 10 bases between. This CDR3 region has 14 residues. CDR3 coding DNA: TGTGCTAGTGGACAGGGCCAAAGCAATCAGCCCCAGCATTTT. Protein product: CASGQGQSNQPQHF.

In DNA, the CDR3 is TGTGCCAGCAGCTTGTCGGGGTTCACCGGGGAGCTGTTTTTT. Translated: CASSLSGFTGELFF. The V gene is TRBV5-4, the J gene TRBJ2-2; tentative D call: TRBD2 (5 bases). Trimming shortened V by 1 base and J by 4 bases, and 8 bases separated the two germline ends. The CDR3 totals 14 residues. Per the germline V gene, CDR1 is SGHNT and CDR2 is YYREEE (reference sequence). The whole variable domain, remainder taken from reference TRBV5-4 and TRBJ2-2, is ETGVTQSPTHLIKTRGQQVTLRCSSQSGHNTVSWYQQALGQGPQFIFQYYREEENGRGNFPPRFSGLQFPNYSSELNVNALELDDSALYLCASSLSGFTGELFFGEGSRLTVL.

V is TRBV28 and J is TRBJ2-1; TRBD2 agrees at 11 bases. The V gene end was trimmed by 2 bases and the J gene end by 7 bases; junction bases not matched to a gene: 4. Germline values: CDR1 MDHEN, CDR2 SYDVKM. CDR3 length: 15 amino acids. CDR3 protein: CASSLGTSGGNEQFF. In DNA, the CDR3 is TGTGCCAGCAGTTTAGGGACTAGCGGAGGGAATGAGCAGTTCTTC. The full variable domain, its missing parts supplied by reference TRBV28 and TRBJ2-1, is DVKVTQSSRYLVKRTGEKVFLECVQDMDHENMFWYRQDPGLGLRLIYFSYDVKMKEKGDIPEGYSVSREKKERFSLILESASTNQTSMYLCASSLGTSGGNEQFFGPGTRLTVL.

In this sample, this clone turned up once. V usage is TRBV2 and J usage is TRBJ2-2, with TRBD2 as a possible D gene (5 bases). Trimming removed 3 bases from V and 7 bases from J, with 9 bases in between. This CDR3 spans 13 amino acids. Germline values: CDR1 SNHLY, CDR2 FYNNEI. The CDR3 nucleotides read TGTGCCAGCAGTGAGTTGGGGAGCGGGGAGCTGTTTTTT. It yields the protein CASSELGSGELFF.

The V call is TRBV9, the J call TRBJ1-3; 7 nucleotides agree with TRBD1. Germline CDR1 SGDLS, CDR2 YYNGEE. The CDR3 totals 15 residues. The V and J ends lost 4 bases and 0 bases, in that order; junction bases with no gene match: 4. The CDR3 here is CASSPRDSSGNTIYF. The CDR3 DNA sequence: TGTGCCAGCAGCCCCCGGGACAGCTCTGGAAACACCATATATTTT.

The V call is TRBV5-6, the J call TRBJ1-5; a weak D match, TRBD1 (6 bases). Per the germline V gene, CDR1 is SGHDT and CDR2 is YYEEEE. The CDR3 loop spans 12 amino acids. Deletions cut 6 bases from V and 6 bases from J, with 10 bases between. The CDR3 DNA reads TGTGCCAGCACGACAGGTGGTCAGCCCCAGCATTTT. It translates to CASTTGGQPQHF. Looking up the rest from reference TRBV5-6 and TRBJ1-5 gives the full variable domain: DAGVTQSPTHLIKTRGQQVTLRCSPKSGHDTVSWYQQALGQGPQFIFQYYEEEERQRGNFPDRFSGHQFPNYSSELNVNALLLGDSALYLCASTTGGQPQHFGDGTRLSIL.

The rearrangement joins TRBV11-2 to TRBJ2-1, with a possible D match to TRBD1 (5 bases). V shed 2 bases and J shed 5 bases, with 10 bases lying between them. The germline gives CDR1 SGHAT, CDR2 FQNNGV. The CDR3 has 14 residues. The CDR3 is CASSLRQGHNEQFF. The CDR3 coding sequence is TGTGCCAGCAGCTTACGGCAGGGTCACAATGAGCAGTTCTTC. The full variable domain, with the rest looked up from reference TRBV11-2 and TRBJ2-1, is EAGVAQSPRYKIIEKRQSVAFWCNPISGHATLYWYQQILGQGPKLLIQFQNNGVVDDSQLPKDRFSAERLKGVDSTLKIQPAKLEDSAVYLCASSLRQGHNEQFFGPGTRLTVL.

The gene calls are TRBV9 and TRBJ2-3; 7 nucleotides match TRBD2. This CDR3 has 16 amino acids. Germline-derived CDR1 and CDR2 are SGDLS and YYNGEE. V trimming: 4 bases; J trimming: 0 bases; junction bases outside the gene matches: 8. The CDR3 spells CASSSLGSGSTDTQYF. CDR3 bases: TGTGCCAGCAGCTCCCTTGGTAGCGGGAGCACAGATACGCAGTATTTT.

This chain uses TRBV29-1 with TRBJ2-5, with no clear D. Matching the DNA end better, TRBJ2-7 makes the J call doubtful. Germline V gives CDR1 SQVTM, CDR2 ANQGSEA. The CDR3 is 12 residues long. This CDR3 reads CSVGGGSYEQYF. The CDR3 DNA is TGCAGCGTTGGAGGCGGCTCCTACGAGCAGTACTTC.

This clone was picked up a small number of times. The genes are TRBV5-6 and TRBJ2-1; TRBD1 is a possible D gene (7 bases). The V end was cut by 0 bases, the J end by 8 bases, with 9 bases between. This CDR3 is 13 amino acids long. From germline, CDR1 is SGHDT and CDR2 YYEEEE. CDR3 DNA sequence: TGTGCCAGCAGCTTGGGCAGGGGGGATGAGCAGTTCTTC. Translating gives CASSLGRGDEQFF.

In DNA, the CDR3 is TGTGCCAGCAGCCCACAGGGGTGGTCTGAAGCTTTCTTT. Its protein is CASSPQGWSEAFF. This sequence joins TRBV5-4 and TRBJ1-1; TRBD1 matches at 7 bases. V dropped 4 bases and J dropped 6; count of bases not matched to a gene: 6. This CDR3 has 13 residues. Germline CDR1 reads SGHNT; CDR2 reads YYREEE (reference sequence).

The rearrangement links TRBV27 to TRBJ1-5; unclear D gene. This CDR3 contains 16 residues. Trimming took off 3 bases at V and 2 bases at J, with 14 bases between the two ends. Germline loops: CDR1 MNHEY, CDR2 SMNVEV (reference sequence). The CDR3 DNA sequence: TGTGCCAGCAGTTTGAAAGGAAGAGGCGGCAATCAGCCCCAGCATTTT. Translation gives CASSLKGRGGNQPQHF.

This clone was recorded once. CDR3 nucleotides: TGTGCCAGCAGCTTAGCGGGCCCTCTGGCCGGGGAGCTGTTTTTT. It encodes CASSLAGPLAGELFF. The V gene is TRBV7-2, the J gene TRBJ2-2; the D is unclear. The CDR3 has 15 residues. Germline values: CDR1 SGHTA, CDR2 FQGNSA. The V end was cut by 0 bases, the J end by 6 bases, with 11 bases between.

The V call is TRBV2, the J call TRBJ2-1, with 8 bases lining up with TRBD1. This CDR3 has 15 residues. Germline V CDR1 and CDR2: SNHLY, FYNNEI. V shed 6 bases, J shed 5 bases, and the junction held 9 bases outside the gene matches. CDR3 region: CASRSAGGMDNEQFF. In DNA form, the CDR3 reads TGTGCCAGCAGAAGTGCAGGGGGCATGGACAATGAGCAGTTCTTC. Looking up the rest from reference TRBV2 and TRBJ2-1 gives the full variable domain: EPEVTQTPSHQVTQMGQEVILRCVPISNHLYFYWYRQILGQKVEFLVSFYNNEISEKSEIFDDQFSVERPDGSNFTLKIRSTKLEDSAMYFCASRSAGGMDNEQFFGPGTRLTVL.